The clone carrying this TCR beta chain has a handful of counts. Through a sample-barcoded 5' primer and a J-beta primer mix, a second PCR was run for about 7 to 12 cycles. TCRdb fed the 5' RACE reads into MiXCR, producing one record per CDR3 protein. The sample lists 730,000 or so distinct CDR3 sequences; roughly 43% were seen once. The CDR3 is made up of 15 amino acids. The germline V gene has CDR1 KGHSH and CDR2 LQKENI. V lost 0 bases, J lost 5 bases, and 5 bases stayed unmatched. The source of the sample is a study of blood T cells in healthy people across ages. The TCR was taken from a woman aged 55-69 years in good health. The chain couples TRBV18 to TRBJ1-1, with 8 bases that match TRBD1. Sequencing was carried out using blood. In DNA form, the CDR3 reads TGTGCCAGCTCACCACCCACAGGGGGGGAGACTGAAGCTTTCTTT. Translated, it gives CASSPPTGGETEAFF.